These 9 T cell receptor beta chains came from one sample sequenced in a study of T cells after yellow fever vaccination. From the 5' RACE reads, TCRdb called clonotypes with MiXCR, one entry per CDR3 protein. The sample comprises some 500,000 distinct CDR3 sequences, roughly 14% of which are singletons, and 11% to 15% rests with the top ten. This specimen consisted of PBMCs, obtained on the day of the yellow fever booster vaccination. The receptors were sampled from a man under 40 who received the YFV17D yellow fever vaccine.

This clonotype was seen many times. CDR3 DNA sequence: TGTGCCAGCAGCTCCTCAATACAAAACACGAACACTGAAGCTTTCTTT. Amino acids: CASSSSIQNTNTEAFF. The rearrangement uses TRBV5-5 and TRBJ1-1; no firm D call. This CDR3 has 16 residues. Trimming took off 3 bases at V and 1 base at J, with 16 bases between the two ends. Per the germline V gene, CDR1 is SGHKS and CDR2 is YYEKEE (reference sequence).

The DNA of the CDR3 is TGTGCCACCAGCAGAGTCAAACTAGCGGGAGAGAATGAGCAGTTCTTC. This sequence encodes CATSRVKLAGENEQFF. The chain links TRBV15 to TRBJ2-1; 11 bases match TRBD2. The CDR3 consists of 16 residues. J was trimmed by 7 bases and V by 1 base; bases with no gene match: 6. Germline values: CDR1 LNHNV, CDR2 YYDKDF (reference sequence). Based on the CDR3 plus reference TRBV15 and TRBJ2-1, the full variable domain is DAMVIQNPRYQVTQFGKPVTLSCSQTLNHNVMYWYQQKSSQAPKLLFHYYDKDFNNEADTPDNFQSRRPNTSFCFLDIRSPGLGDTAMYLCATSRVKLAGENEQFFGPGTRLTVL.

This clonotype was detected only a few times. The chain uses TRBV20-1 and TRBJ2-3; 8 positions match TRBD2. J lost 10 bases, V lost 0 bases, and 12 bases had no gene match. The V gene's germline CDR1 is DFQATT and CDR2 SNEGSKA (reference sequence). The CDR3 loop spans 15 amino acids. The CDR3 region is CSARDPLREGRAQYF. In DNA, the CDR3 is TGCAGTGCTAGAGACCCCCTCCGGGAGGGCCGGGCGCAGTATTTT.

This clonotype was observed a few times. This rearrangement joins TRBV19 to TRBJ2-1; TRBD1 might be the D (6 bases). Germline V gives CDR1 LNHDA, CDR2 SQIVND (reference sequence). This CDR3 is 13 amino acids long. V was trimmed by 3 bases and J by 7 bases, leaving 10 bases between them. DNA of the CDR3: TGTGCCAGTAGTATTTACAGGGATAATGAGCAGTTCTTC. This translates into CASSIYRDNEQFF. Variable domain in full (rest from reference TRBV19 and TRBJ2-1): DGGITQSPKYLFRKEGQNVTLSCEQNLNHDAMYWYRQDPGQGLRLIYYSQIVNDFQKGDIAEGYSVSREKKESFPLTVTSAQKNPTAFYLCASSIYRDNEQFFGPGTRLTVL.

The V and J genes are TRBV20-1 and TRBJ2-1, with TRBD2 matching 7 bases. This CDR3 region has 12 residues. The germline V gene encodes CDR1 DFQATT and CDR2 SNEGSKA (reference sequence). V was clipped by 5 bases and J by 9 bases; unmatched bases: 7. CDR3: CSADLAVGEQFF. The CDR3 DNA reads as TGCAGTGCTGATCTAGCGGTAGGTGAGCAGTTCTTC.

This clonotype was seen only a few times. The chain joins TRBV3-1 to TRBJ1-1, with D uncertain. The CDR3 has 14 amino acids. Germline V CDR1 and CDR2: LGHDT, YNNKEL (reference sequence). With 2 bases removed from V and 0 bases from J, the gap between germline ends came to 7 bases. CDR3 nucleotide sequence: TGTGCCAGCAGCCAACGGGAGATGAACACTGAAGCTTTCTTT. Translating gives CASSQREMNTEAFF.

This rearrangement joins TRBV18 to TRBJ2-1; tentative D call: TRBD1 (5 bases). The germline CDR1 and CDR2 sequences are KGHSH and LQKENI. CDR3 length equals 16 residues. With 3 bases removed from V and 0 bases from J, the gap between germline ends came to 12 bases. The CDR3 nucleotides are TGTGCCAGCTCACCGATGGACACCTCCTCCTACAATGAGCAGTTCTTC. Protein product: CASSPMDTSSYNEQFF. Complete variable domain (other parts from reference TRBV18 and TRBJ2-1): NAGVMQNPRHLVRRRGQEARLRCSPMKGHSHVYWYRQLPEEGLKFMVYLQKENIIDESGMPKERFSAEFPKEGPSILRIQQVVRGDSAAYFCASSPMDTSSYNEQFFGPGTRLTVL.

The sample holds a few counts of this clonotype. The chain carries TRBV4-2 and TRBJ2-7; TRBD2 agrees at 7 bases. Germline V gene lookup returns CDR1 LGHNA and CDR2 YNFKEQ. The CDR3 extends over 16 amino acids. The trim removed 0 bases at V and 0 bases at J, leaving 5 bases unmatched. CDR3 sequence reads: CASSQDDSGTSYEQYF. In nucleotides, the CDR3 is TGTGCCAGCAGCCAAGATGACAGCGGGACCTCCTACGAGCAGTACTTC.

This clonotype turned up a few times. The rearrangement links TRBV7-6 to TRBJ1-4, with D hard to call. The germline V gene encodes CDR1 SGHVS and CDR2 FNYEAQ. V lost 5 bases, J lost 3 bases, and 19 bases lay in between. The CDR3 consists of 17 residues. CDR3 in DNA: TGTGCCAGCAGCCCAGATGTGAGACCCCGGGCTAATGAAAAACTGTTTTTT. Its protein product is CASSPDVRPRANEKLFF.